One and the same sample provided the 12 T cell receptor beta chains below, sequenced in a study of T-cell memory formation after mild COVID-19 (dated by TCRdb to about 2021). Receptor libraries were prepared by 5' RACE. Sequenced on an Illumina NovaSeq 6000. The public reads were reanalyzed by TCRdb: fastp trimming at Q25, MiXCR alignment, in-frame beta chains only. One record per CDR3 amino acid sequence lists the most common genes and DNA. Across this sample there are over 450,000 distinct CDR3 sequences, with roughly 20% seen only once. The top ten hold approximately 12% of the sample. Input material: PBMCs or a T cell subset sorted from them (not recorded which). Source of these receptors: an adult woman who had mild COVID-19 (a few samples of this study predate the infection). The sample titles of this study are shuffled in the database, so cell type and time point are left out; the donor was told from shared clones.

The chain links TRBV11-3 to TRBJ2-3; the D is unclear. The ends were cut back, 2 bases at V and 1 base at J, with 13 bases in the middle. CDR1 is SGHNT, CDR2 YENEEA, per germline. The CDR3 runs to 16 residues. The chain's CDR3 is CASSLNPGLGTDTQYF. CDR3 in DNA: TGTGCCAGCAGCTTAAACCCTGGGCTGGGCACAGATACGCAGTATTTT.

This clonotype was counted a few times. The chain is built from TRBV5-1 and TRBJ2-7; D tentatively reads TRBD1 or TRBD2 (7 bases each). The germline CDR1 and CDR2 sequences are SGHRS and YFSETQ. V was trimmed by 6 bases and J by 3 bases, leaving 16 bases between them. The CDR3 spans 14 residues. The chain's CDR3 is CASTPQGGFYEQYF. The CDR3, as DNA: TGCGCCAGCACGCCCCAGGGGGGGTTCTACGAGCAGTACTTC.

This clonotype has ten or more counts. This chain joins TRBV30 and TRBJ2-3, with 7 bases aligning to TRBD2. CDR1 GTSNPN and CDR2 SVGIG come from the germline V gene (reference sequence). V shed 1 base, J shed 1 base, and the junction held 5 bases outside the gene matches. The CDR3 sequence is 15 residues long. In DNA, the CDR3 is TGTGCCTGGAGTGCCCAGCTAGCGGGCACAGATACGCAGTATTTT. Translation: CAWSAQLAGTDTQYF.

The rearrangement uses TRBV4-1 and TRBJ2-2; TRBD1 agrees at 10 bases. Germline V gene lookup returns CDR1 MGHRA and CDR2 YSYEKL. This CDR3 has 17 amino acids. V was pared by 5 bases and J by 3 bases, with 9 bases of the junction left unmatched. The CDR3, as DNA: TGCGCCAGCAGCTCTCGACAGGGGGCAGGGGACACCGGGGAGCTGTTTTTT. Translated, it gives CASSSRQGAGDTGELFF.

The CDR3 region is CASSYLDRGETQYF. Here the CDR3 DNA reads TGTGCCAGCAGTTACCTCGACAGGGGAGAGACCCAGTACTTC. The chain has TRBV6-5 and TRBJ2-5, with 8 positions matching TRBD1. V gave up 2 bases and J gave up 4 bases; unmatched junction bases: 3. Germline CDR1 reads MNHEY; CDR2 reads SVGAGI. The CDR3 totals 14 residues.

This clonotype was seen only a few times. The chain employs TRBV7-3 and TRBJ2-1, with D hard to call. V shed 3 bases and J shed 10 bases, with 13 bases lying between them. The CDR3 loop spans 13 amino acids. The germline gives CDR1 SGHTA, CDR2 FQGTGA. The DNA of the CDR3 is TGTGCCAGCAGCTTTGGTCTTTCCGGGGAGCAGTTCTTC. As protein: CASSFGLSGEQFF.

This clonotype was observed a few times. The chain joins TRBV18 to TRBJ2-1; 8 bases fit TRBD2. Germline loops: CDR1 KGHSH, CDR2 LQKENI. This CDR3 has 13 residues. J gave up 10 bases and V 5 bases, and 7 bases lay outside the gene matches. The CDR3 DNA follows: TGTGCCAGCTCAGGTGGACTAGCAGAGGAGCAGTTCTTC. It yields the protein CASSGGLAEEQFF.

This clonotype came up a few times. V and J are TRBV5-1 and TRBJ2-1; 9 positions match TRBD2. This CDR3 is 15 amino acids long. Germline lookup yields CDR1 SGHRS and CDR2 YFSETQ. Unmatched junction bases numbered 11, after V lost 5 bases and J lost 8 bases. The CDR3 protein is CASSFASGVSHEQFF. The CDR3 region has the DNA TGCGCCAGCAGTTTCGCTAGCGGGGTCTCCCATGAGCAGTTCTTC.

This rearrangement joins TRBV12-3 or TRBV12-4 to TRBJ2-3; maybe TRBD2 (6 bases). This CDR3 contains 15 residues. Between the trimmed V and J ends, which lost 7 bases and 3 bases, there was a span of 17 bases. DNA for the CDR3: TGTGCCAGCACCAACCGGGGGATCGGAACAGATACGCAGTATTTT. Its translation is CASTNRGIGTDTQYF.

V gene TRBV5-1 combines with J gene TRBJ1-2; D unclear. V was shortened by 0 bases and J by 8 bases, with 17 bases between the two germline ends. In germline, CDR1 is SGHRS, CDR2 YFSETQ. The length of the CDR3 is 15 residues. The CDR3, as DNA: TGCGCCAGCAGCTTGGGGGAGGCAGCAACTGGAGGCTACACCTTC. Amino acids: CASSLGEAATGGYTF.

This clonotype appeared many times. The chain combines TRBV5-5 with TRBJ2-7; D may be TRBD2 (6 bases). V was pared by 2 bases and J by 6 bases, with 15 bases between. CDR1 and CDR2 (germline): SGHKS, YYEKEE (reference sequence). This CDR3 has 14 amino acids. The CDR3 loop is CASSFGDFAAEQYF. The DNA of the CDR3 is TGTGCCAGCAGCTTTGGGGACTTTGCGGCCGAGCAGTACTTC. Full variable domain (outside the CDR3, taken from reference TRBV5-5 and TRBJ2-7): DAGVTQSPTHLIKTRGQQVTLRCSPISGHKSVSWYQQVLGQGPQFIFQYYEKEERGRGNFPDRFSARQFPNYSSELNVNALLLGDSALYLCASSFGDFAAEQYFGPGTRLTVT.

The rearrangement joins TRBV5-1 to TRBJ1-4; TRBD1 aligns across 8 bases. Germline CDR1 reads SGHRS; CDR2 reads YFSETQ. Trimming at V came to 0 bases and at J to 8 bases, leaving 0 bases not matched to a gene. The CDR3 consists of 13 residues. The CDR3 DNA reads TGCGCCAGCAGCTTGGGGGACAGGGAAAAACTGTTTTTT. Translated: CASSLGDREKLFF.